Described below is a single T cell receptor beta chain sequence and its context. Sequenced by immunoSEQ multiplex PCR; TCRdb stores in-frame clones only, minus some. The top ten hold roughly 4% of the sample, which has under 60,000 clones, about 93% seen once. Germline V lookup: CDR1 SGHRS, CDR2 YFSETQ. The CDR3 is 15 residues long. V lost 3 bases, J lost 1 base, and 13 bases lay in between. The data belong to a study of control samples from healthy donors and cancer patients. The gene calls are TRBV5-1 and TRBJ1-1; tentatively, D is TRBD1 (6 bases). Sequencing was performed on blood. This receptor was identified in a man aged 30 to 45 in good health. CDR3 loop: CASSSFGQRNTEAFF. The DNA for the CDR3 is TGCGCCAGCAGCTCCTTTGGACAGAGGAACACTGAAGCTTTCTTT.